This entry concerns a single T cell receptor beta chain. This sample was included in a study of blood T cells in healthy people across ages. A second PCR of about 6 to 11 cycles used a sample-barcoded 5' primer and a J-beta primer mix. TCRdb ran MiXCR on the 5' RACE reads and lists one entry per CDR3 protein. This table holds 1.5 million or so distinct CDR3 sequences, under 55% found once. This CDR3 is built from 13 residues. Germline loops: CDR1 MNHEY, CDR2 SVGAGI. The V and J ends lost 4 bases and 7 bases respectively, with 8 bases between them. J is TRBJ1-6 and V is TRBV6-5; D ambiguous. The specimen sequenced was blood. This receptor was identified in a young woman in good health. CDR3 nucleotides: TGTGCCAGCAGTTCCCTCACGAATTCACCCCTCCACTTT. It yields the protein CASSSLTNSPLHF.